The present TCR beta chain was sequenced within a study of blood T cell repertoires in COVID-19. The protocol was immunoSEQ multiplex PCR, while the TCRdb copy is restricted to in-frame clones and leaves out a portion. Of about 320,000 clones listed, around 84% were seen once; the top ten hold approximately 1.9%. Those enrolled, adults aged roughly 18 to 89 years, came from fewer than 25 US areas. Exposed participants came across a COVID-19 case within 2 weeks before study entry. The CDR3 loop spans 12 amino acids. Germline V gives CDR1 SQVTM, CDR2 ANQGSEA. Trimming removed 4 bases from V and 4 bases from J; junction bases left unmatched: 2.

The sequenced sample consisted of PBMCs or T cells enriched from blood (not recorded which). The chain recombines TRBV29-1 with TRBJ2-5, with 8 bases lining up with TRBD2. This receptor was taken from a woman between 25 and 40 years old who had been exposed to COVID-19. Here the CDR3 reads CSVGTSSETQYF. In DNA form, the CDR3 reads TGCAGCGTTGGGACTAGCTCAGAGACCCAGTACTTC.